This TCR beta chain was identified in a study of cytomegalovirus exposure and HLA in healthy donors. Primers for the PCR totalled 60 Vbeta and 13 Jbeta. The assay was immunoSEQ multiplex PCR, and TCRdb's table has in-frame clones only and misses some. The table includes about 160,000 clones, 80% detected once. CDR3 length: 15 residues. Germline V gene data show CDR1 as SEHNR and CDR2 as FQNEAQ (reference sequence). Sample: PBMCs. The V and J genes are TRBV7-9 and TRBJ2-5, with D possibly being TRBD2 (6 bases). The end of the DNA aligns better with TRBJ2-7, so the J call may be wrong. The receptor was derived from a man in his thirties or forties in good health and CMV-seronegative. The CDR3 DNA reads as TGTGCCAGCAGCTTAGCGCGGGACCTTAAATACGAGCAGTACTTC. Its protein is CASSLARDLKYEQYF.